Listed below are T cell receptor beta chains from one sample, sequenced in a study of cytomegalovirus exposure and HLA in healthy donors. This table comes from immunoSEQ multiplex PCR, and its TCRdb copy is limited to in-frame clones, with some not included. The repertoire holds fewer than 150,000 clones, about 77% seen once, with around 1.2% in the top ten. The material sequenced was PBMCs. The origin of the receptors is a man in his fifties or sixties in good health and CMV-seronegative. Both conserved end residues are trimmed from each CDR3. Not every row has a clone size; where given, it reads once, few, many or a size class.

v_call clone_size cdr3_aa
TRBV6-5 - ASSLGQGKNQPQH
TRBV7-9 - ASSLVGTYQETQY
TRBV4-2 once ASSLQQGPQH
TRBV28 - ASSLFDRPNYGYT
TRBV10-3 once AILREAGHEQF
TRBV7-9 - ASSFEDRSSYGYT
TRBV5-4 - ASSRSGGSYNEQF
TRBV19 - ASRSDRHSGNTIY
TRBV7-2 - ASSFTSGIRAGELF
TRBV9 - ASSVEASSGELF
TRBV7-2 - ASSLTGGTDTQY
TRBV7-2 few ASSTRDRGISNEKLF
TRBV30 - AWSATGNYDYT
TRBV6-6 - ASSYSGQGRNQPQH
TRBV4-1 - ASSQDPSGSQETQY
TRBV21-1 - ASSKGRAGSAYEQY
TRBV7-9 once ASSRSYSQGNEQY
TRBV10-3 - ATKGTGTQSTDTQY
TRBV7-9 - ASSLDSRAYEQY
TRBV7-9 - ASTKDSDEQY
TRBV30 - AWKGSGSGQPQH
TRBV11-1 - ASSLGLSSYEQY
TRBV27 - ASTVPAGPTDTQY
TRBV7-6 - ASSPRAPGTLHNEQF